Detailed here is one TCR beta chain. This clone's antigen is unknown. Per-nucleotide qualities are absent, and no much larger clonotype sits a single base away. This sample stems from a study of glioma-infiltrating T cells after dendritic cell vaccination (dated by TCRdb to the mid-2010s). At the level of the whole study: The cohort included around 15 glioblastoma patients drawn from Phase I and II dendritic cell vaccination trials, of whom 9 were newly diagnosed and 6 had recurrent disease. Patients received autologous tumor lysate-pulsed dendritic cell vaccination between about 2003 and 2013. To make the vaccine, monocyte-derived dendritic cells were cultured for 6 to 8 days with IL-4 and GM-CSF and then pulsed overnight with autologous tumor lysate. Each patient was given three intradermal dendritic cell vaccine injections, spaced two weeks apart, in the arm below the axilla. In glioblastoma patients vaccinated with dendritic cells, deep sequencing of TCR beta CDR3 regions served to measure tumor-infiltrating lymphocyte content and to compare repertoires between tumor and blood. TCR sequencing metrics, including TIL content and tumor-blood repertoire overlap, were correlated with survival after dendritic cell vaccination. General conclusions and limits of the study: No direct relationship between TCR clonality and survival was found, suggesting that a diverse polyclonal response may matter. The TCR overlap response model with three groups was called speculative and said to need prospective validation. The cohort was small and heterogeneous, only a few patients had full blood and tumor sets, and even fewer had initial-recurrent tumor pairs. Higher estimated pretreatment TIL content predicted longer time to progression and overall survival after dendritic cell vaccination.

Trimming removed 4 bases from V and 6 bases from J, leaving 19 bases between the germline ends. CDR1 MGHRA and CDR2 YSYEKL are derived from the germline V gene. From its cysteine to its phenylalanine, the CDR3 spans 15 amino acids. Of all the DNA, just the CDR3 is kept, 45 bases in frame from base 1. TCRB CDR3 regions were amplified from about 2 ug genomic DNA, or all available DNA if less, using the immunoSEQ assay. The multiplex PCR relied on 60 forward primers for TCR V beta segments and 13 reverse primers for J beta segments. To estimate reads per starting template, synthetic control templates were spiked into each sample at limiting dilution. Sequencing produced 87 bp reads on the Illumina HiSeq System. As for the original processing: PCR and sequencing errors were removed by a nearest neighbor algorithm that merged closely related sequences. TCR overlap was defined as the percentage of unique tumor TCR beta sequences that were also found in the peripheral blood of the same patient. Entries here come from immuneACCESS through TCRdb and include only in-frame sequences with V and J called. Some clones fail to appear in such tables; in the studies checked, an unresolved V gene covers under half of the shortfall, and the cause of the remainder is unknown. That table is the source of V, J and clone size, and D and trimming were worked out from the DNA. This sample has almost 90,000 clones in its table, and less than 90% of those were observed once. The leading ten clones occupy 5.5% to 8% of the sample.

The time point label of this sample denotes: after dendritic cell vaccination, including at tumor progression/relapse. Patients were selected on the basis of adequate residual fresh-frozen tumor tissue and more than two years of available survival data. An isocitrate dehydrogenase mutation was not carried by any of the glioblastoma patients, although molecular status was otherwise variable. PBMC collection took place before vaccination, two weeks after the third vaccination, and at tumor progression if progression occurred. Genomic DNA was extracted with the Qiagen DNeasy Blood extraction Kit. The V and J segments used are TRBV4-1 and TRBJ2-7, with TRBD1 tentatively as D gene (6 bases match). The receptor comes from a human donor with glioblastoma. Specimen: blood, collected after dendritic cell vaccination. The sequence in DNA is TGCGCCAGCAGCCTGAGTTTAGGGGGTTTAGGCGAGCAGTACTTC. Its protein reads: CASSLSLGGLGEQYF.